One T cell receptor (beta chain) is described in this entry. The CDR3 is 17 amino acids. Losses at the gene ends were 5 bases for V and 1 base for J; bases not matched to a gene: 12. Germline lookup yields CDR1 MDHEN and CDR2 SYDVKM. These data belong to a study of blood T cell repertoires in COVID-19. Profiled with immunoSEQ multiplex PCR; TCRdb holds only in-frame clones, not every one. The profile shows roughly 200,000 clones, 78% of them singletons. Sequencing used peripheral blood. The chain links TRBV28 to TRBJ2-5, with 8 bases aligning to TRBD1. The source is a woman of 80 years or more with active or convalescent COVID-19. CDR3 amino acids: CASSLIAGGLFQETQYF. DNA for the CDR3: TGTGCCAGCAGTCTAATTGCAGGGGGCCTCTTCCAAGAGACCCAGTACTTC.